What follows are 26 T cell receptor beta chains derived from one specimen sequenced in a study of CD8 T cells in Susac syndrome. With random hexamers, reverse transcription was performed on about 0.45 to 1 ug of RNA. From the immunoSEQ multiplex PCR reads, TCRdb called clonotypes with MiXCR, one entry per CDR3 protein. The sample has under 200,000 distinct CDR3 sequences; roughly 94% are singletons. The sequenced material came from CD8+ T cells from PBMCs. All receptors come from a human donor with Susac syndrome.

The chain's CDR3 is CASSRRYQPQHF. The CDR3, as DNA: TGTGCCAGCAGCCGACGGTATCAGCCCCAGCATTTT. The genes are TRBV5-6 and TRBJ1-5; no clear D gene. CDR3 size: 12 residues. The ends were cut back, 4 bases at V and 5 bases at J, with 7 bases in the middle. Looked up from germline, CDR1 is SGHDT and CDR2 is YYEEEE.

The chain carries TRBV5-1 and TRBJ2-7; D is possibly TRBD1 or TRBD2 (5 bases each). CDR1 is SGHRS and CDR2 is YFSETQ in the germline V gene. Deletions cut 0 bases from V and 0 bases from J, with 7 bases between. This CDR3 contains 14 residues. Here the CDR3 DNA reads TGCGCCAGCAGCTTGGGGGACGGCTCCTACGAGCAGTACTTC. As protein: CASSLGDGSYEQYF.

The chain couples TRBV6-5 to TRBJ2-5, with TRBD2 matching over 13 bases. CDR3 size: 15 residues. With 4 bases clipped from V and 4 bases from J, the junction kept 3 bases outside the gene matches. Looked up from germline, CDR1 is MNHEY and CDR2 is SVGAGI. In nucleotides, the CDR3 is TGTGCCAGCAGTTCGGGACTAGCGGGACTAGAGACCCAGTACTTC. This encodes CASSSGLAGLETQYF.

The CDR3 spells CASSPDRGPLNTEAFF. In DNA, the CDR3 is TGTGCCAGCAGCCCGGACAGGGGGCCGCTGAACACTGAAGCTTTCTTT. The chain uses TRBV5-6 and TRBJ1-1; TRBD1 matches at 11 bases. The CDR3 consists of 16 residues. With 4 bases clipped from V and 0 bases from J, the junction kept 5 bases outside the gene matches. CDR1 SGHDT and CDR2 YYEEEE come from the germline V gene.

The CDR3 DNA sequence: TGCAGCGTTGAAACCGCTCATGGAAACACCATATATTTT. Translating it yields CSVETAHGNTIYF. This chain joins TRBV29-1 and TRBJ1-3, with D hard to call. Germline CDR1 SQVTM, CDR2 ANQGSEA. V gave up 2 bases and J gave up 3 bases, with 8 bases separating them. This CDR3 is built from 13 residues.

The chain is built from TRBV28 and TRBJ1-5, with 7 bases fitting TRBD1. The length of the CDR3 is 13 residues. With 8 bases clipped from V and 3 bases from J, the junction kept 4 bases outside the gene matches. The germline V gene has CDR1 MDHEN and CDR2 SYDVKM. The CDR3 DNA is TGTGCCAGCGCGACAGGGAACAATCAGCCCCAGCATTTT. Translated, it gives CASATGNNQPQHF.

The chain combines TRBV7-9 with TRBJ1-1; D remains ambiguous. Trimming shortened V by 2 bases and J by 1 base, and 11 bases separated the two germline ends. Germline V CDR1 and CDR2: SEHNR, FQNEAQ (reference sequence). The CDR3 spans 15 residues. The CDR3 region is CASSLNAGENTEAFF. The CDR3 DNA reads TGTGCCAGCAGCTTAAATGCCGGGGAGAACACTGAAGCTTTCTTT.

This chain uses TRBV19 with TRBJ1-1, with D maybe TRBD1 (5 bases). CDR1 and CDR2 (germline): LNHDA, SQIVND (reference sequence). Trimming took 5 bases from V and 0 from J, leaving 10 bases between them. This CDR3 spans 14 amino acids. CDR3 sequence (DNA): TGTGCCAGTAGTCCCGACAGTCTGAACACTGAAGCTTTCTTT. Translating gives CASSPDSLNTEAFF.

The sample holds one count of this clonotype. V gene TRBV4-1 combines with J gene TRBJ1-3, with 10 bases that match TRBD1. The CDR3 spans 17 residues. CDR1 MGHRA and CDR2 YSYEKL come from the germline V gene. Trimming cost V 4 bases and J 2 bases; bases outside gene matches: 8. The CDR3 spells CASSPFGGTGAGNTIYF. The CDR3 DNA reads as TGCGCCAGCAGCCCCTTCGGCGGGACAGGGGCTGGAAACACCATATATTTT.

CDR3: CASSSDRGAYEQYF. CDR3 in DNA: TGTGCCAGCAGTTCGGACAGGGGAGCCTACGAGCAGTACTTC. The chain recombines TRBV28 with TRBJ2-7, with 9 bases that match TRBD1. V lost 4 bases and J lost 2; bases outside the gene matches: 3. Germline assignment: CDR1 MDHEN and CDR2 SYDVKM. The CDR3 sequence is 14 residues long.

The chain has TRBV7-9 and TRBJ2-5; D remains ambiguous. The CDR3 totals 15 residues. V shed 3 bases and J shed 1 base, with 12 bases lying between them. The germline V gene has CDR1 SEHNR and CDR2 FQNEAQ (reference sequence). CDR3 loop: CASSFSGSIQETQYF. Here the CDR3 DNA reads TGTGCCAGCAGCTTCTCAGGATCTATCCAAGAGACCCAGTACTTC. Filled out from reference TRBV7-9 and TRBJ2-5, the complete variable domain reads DTGVSQNPRHKITKRGQNVTFRCDPISEHNRLYWYRQTLGQGPEFLTYFQNEAQLEKSRLLSDRFSAERPKGSFSTLEIQRTEQGDSAMYLCASSFSGSIQETQYFGPGTRLLVL.

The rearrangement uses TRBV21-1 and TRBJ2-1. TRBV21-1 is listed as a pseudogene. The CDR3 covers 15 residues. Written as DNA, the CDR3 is TGTGCCAGCCACGGGGTGGGGAGCTCCTACAATGAGCAGTTCTTC. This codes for CASHGVGSSYNEQFF.

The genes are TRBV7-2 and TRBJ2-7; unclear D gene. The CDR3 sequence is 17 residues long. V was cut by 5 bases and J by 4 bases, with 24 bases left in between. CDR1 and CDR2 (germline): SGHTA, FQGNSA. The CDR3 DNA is TGTGCCAGCAGCCCCATTGAGGTCCGACGAAACATTTACGAGCAGTACTTC. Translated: CASSPIEVRRNIYEQYF.

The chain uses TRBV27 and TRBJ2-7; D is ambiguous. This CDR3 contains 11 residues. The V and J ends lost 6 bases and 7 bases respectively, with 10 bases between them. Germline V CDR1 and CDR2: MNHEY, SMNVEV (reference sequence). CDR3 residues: CASSSLWEQYF. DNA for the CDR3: TGTGCCAGCAGCTCCCTCTGGGAGCAGTACTTC.

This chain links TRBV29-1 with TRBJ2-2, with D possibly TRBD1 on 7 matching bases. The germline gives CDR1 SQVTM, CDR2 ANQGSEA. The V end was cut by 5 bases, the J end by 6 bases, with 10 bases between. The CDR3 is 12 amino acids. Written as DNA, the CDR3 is TGCAGCGTTACAGGGGAGGCCGGGGAGCTGTTTTTT. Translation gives CSVTGEAGELFF.

This CDR3 is CASSRGLAGVTDTQYF. The CDR3 coding sequence is TGTGCCAGCAGTCGGGGACTAGCGGGGGTCACAGATACGCAGTATTTT. The rearrangement joins TRBV6-1 to TRBJ2-3; 14 nucleotides align to TRBD2. This CDR3 comprises 16 residues. V was pared by 5 bases and J by 2 bases, with 3 bases of the junction left unmatched. Per the germline V gene, CDR1 is MNHNS and CDR2 is SASEGT.

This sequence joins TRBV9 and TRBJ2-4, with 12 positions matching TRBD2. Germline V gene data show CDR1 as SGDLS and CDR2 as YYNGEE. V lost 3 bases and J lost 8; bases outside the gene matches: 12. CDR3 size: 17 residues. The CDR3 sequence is CASSAGLAGPGSDIQYF. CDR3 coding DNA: TGTGCCAGCAGCGCAGGACTAGCGGGGCCTGGGTCTGACATTCAGTACTTC.

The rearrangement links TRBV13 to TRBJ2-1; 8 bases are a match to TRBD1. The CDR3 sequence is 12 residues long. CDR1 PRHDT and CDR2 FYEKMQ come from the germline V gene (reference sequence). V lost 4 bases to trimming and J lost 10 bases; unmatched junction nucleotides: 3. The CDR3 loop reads CASSSTGGEQFF. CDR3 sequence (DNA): TGTGCCAGCAGCTCAACAGGGGGAGAGCAGTTCTTC.

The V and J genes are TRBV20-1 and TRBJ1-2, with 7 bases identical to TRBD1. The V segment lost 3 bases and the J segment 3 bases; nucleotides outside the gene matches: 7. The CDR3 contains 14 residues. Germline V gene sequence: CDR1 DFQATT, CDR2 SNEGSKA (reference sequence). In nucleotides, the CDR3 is TGCAGTGCTAGTCTAGACAGGGACTACTATGGCTACACCTTC. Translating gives CSASLDRDYYGYTF.

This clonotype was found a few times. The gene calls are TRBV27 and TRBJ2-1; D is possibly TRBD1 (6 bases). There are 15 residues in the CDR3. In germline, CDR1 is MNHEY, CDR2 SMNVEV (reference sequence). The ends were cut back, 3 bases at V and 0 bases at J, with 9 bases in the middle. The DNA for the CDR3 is TGTGCCAGCAGTTTCTCAGGGGCCTCCTACAATGAGCAGTTCTTC. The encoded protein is CASSFSGASYNEQFF.

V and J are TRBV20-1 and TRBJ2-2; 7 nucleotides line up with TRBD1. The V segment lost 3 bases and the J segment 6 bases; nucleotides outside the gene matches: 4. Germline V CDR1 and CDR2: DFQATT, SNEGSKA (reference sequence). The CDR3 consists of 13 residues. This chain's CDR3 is CSARGQMSGELFF. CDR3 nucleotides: TGCAGTGCTAGGGGACAGATGTCCGGGGAGCTGTTTTTT.

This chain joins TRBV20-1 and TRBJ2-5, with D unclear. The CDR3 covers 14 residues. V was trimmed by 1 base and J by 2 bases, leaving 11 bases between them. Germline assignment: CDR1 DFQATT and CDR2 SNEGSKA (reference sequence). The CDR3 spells CSARGGQRQETQYF. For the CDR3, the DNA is TGCAGTGCTAGAGGTGGGCAGCGTCAAGAGACCCAGTACTTC.

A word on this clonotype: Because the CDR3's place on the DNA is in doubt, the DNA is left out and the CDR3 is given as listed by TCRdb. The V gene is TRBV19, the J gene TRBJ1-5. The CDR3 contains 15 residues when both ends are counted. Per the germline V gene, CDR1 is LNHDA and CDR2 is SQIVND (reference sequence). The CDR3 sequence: CASSILAQSNQPQHF.

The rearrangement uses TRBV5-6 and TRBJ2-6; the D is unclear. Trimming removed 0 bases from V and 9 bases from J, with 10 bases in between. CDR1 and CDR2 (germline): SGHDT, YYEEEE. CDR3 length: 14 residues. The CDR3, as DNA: TGTGCCAGCAGCTTGGGTCTAACTGACAACGTCCTGACTTTC. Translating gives CASSLGLTDNVLTF.

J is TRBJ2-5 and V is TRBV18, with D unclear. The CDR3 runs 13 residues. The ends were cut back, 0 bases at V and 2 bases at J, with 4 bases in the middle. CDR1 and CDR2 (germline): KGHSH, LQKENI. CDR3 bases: TGTGCCAGCTCACCACCGCTTCAAGAGACCCAGTACTTC. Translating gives CASSPPLQETQYF.

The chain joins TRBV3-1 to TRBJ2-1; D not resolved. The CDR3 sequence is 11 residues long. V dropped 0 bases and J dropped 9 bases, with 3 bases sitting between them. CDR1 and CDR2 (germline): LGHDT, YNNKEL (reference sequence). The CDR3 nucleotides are TGTGCCAGCAGCCAAGATGGTGAGCAGTTCTTC. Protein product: CASSQDGEQFF.